The clone carrying this T cell receptor beta chain has just a few counts. For the second PCR, which ran for 7 to 11 cycles, a sample-barcoded 5' primer and a J-beta primer mix were used. MiXCR was run by TCRdb on the 5' RACE reads, yielding one entry per CDR3 protein. Among over a million distinct CDR3 sequences listed, approximately 25% were seen once. Germline-derived CDR1 and CDR2 are SGHAT and FQNNGV. The V and J ends lost 0 bases and 12 bases respectively, with 12 bases between them. The CDR3 loop spans 13 amino acids. This specimen comes from a study of blood T cells in healthy people across ages. This sample was also put to use in a study of T cells of mothers and their children.

Material for sequencing was blood. The TCR was taken from a girl aged 2-10 years in good health. The chain combines TRBV11-2 with TRBJ2-1, with D hard to call. This CDR3 is CASSLENWTWQFF. DNA for the CDR3: TGTGCCAGCAGCTTAGAGAACTGGACGTGGCAGTTCTTC.